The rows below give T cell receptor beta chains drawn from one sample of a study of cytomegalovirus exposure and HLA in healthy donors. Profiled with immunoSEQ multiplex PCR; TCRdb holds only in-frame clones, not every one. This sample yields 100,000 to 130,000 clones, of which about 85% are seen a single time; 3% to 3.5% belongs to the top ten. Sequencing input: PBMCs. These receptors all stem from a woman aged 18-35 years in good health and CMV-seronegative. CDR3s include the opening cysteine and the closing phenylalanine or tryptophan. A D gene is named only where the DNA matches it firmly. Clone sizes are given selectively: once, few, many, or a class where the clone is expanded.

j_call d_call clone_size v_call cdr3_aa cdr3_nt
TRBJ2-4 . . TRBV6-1 CASSPGIAKNIQYF TGTGCCAGCAGTCCGGGGATAGCCAAAAACATTCAGTACTTC
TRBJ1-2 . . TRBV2 CASSDPTGTNYGYTF TGTGCCAGCAGTGACCCTACCGGGACTAACTATGGCTACACCTTC
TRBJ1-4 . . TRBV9 CASSPRQSRTEKLFF TGTGCCAGCAGCCCCAGACAGTCCCGGACGGAAAAACTGTTTTTT
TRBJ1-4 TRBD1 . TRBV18 CASSPSRDRRREKLFF TGTGCCAGCTCACCATCGAGGGACAGGCGTCGGGAAAAACTGTTTTTT
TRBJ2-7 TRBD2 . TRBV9 CASSVAAGGPSDEQYF TGTGCCAGCAGCGTTGCAGCGGGGGGGCCTTCGGACGAGCAGTACTTC
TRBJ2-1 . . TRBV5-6 CASSWTDYNEQFF TGTGCCAGCAGCTGGACAGACTACAATGAGCAGTTCTTC
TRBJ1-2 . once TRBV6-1 CASRGRGYTF TGTGCCAGCAGGGGGCGCGGCTACACCTTC
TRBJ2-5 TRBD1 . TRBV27 CEPDRPNLWETQYF TGTGAACCGGACAGGCCTAATCTCTGGGAGACCCAGTACTTC
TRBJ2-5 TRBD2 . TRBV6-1 CASSEDWAGGPKTQYF TGTGCCAGCAGTGAAGATTGGGCGGGGGGGCCGAAGACCCAGTACTTC
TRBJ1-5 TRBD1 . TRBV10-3 CAISESGGNNQPQHF TGTGCCATCAGTGAGTCAGGGGGCAACAATCAGCCCCAGCATTTT